This T cell receptor (beta chain) was sequenced during a study of T cell responses to AZD1222 COVID-19 vaccine. Study-level points and caveats: Among vaccine-associated CD4 TCRs, coverage spanned spike, with dominance at 160-218 and 743-854.

Generated by immunoSEQ multiplex PCR, the TCRdb table keeps only in-frame clones and is missing some. The sample includes fewer than 90,000 clones, 75% to 90% seen only once; the top ten take under 25%. About this clone: The antigen remains unidentified.

The V gene lost 6 bases and the J gene lost 1 base, with 13 bases spanning the gap. Germline lookup yields CDR1 MNHEY and CDR2 SVGAGI. There are 14 residues in the CDR3. This chain connects TRBV6-5 to TRBJ2-7; D may correspond to TRBD1 or TRBD2 (5 bases each). The sample here was peripheral blood, taken on day 0 of AZD1222 vaccination. The sequence derives from an adult in good health. The CDR3 spells CASRRGVGSYEQYF. CDR3 in DNA: TGTGCCAGCAGAAGAGGGGTGGGTTCCTACGAGCAGTACTTC.